The rows below give T cell receptor beta chains drawn from one sample of a study of T cell repertoires in cytomegalovirus infection. Their antigens are not known. One entry per CDR3 protein, called by TCRdb with MiXCR from the reads. The sample yields some 50,000 distinct CDR3 sequences, over 20% seen once. Sequencing was performed on CD8+ T cells from cultured PBMCs, taken from culture after CMV antigen stimulation. The receptors were gathered from a human donor in good health (CMV status not recorded). Some clones in this sample may be carry-over from other donors' samples. The CDR3 runs from the conserved cysteine through the conserved F or W. The D gene is left open where the match is weak. Expanded clones get a size class; other rows say once, few or many, or leave the size out.

D gene,J gene,V gene,clone size,CDR3 length,CDR3 protein,CDR3 DNA
TRBD2,TRBJ2-1,TRBV6-2/TRBV6-3,NA,17,CASSRTSGGVVYNEQFF,TGTGCCAGCAGCCGGACTAGCGGGGGGGTCGTCTACAATGAGCAGTTCTTC
NA,TRBJ2-5,TRBV7-9,few,15,CASSSTSGAQETQYF,TGTGCCAGCAGCTCTACATCAGGGGCCCAAGAGACCCAGTACTTC
NA,TRBJ2-3,TRBV7-2,few,13,CASSLMGTDTQYF,TGTGCCAGCAGCTTAATGGGTACCGATACGCAGTATTTT
NA,TRBJ2-2,TRBV24-1,NA,15,CATSDLQEDTGELFF,TGTGCCACCAGTGATTTGCAAGAGGACACCGGGGAGCTGTTTTTT
NA,TRBJ2-5,TRBV11-3,few,13,CAYVLGPQETQYF,TGTGCCTATGTATTGGGGCCCCAAGAGACCCAGTACTTC
NA,TRBJ2-5,TRBV11-1,NA,14,CASSSPGAQETQYF,TGTGCCAGCAGCTCACCAGGGGCTCAAGAGACCCAGTACTTC
NA,TRBJ2-5,TRBV29-1,NA,11,CSVGGGKTQYF,TGCAGCGTCGGGGGTGGAAAGACCCAGTACTTC
TRBD1,TRBJ2-1,TRBV7-6,NA,17,CASSFPAVGQGYSEQFF,TGTGCCAGCAGCTTCCCGGCTGTCGGACAGGGTTACAGTGAGCAGTTCTTC
NA,TRBJ1-1,TRBV7-2,NA,16,CASSLEPRPRGTEAFF,TGTGCCAGCAGCTTAGAGCCACGGCCCCGAGGCACTGAAGCTTTCTTT
NA,TRBJ2-1,TRBV28,NA,14,CASSLLLVGNEQFF,TGTGCCAGCAGTTTATTGCTGGTGGGCAATGAGCAGTTCTTC
NA,TRBJ1-5,TRBV7-2,few,15,CASSLARRYGQPQHF,TGTGCCAGCAGCTTAGCGCGGCGATACGGTCAGCCCCAGCATTTT
TRBD1,TRBJ2-7,TRBV11-2,few,15,CASSLVSGQGREQYF,TGTGCCAGCAGCTTAGTTTCGGGACAGGGGAGAGAGCAGTACTTC
NA,TRBJ1-1,TRBV29-1,NA,12,CSVDFRNTEAFF,TGCAGCGTTGATTTTCGCAACACTGAAGCTTTCTTT
NA,TRBJ1-5,TRBV7-2,NA,12,CASTLGSQPQHF,TGTGCCAGCACCTTGGGCAGTCAGCCCCAGCATTTT
TRBD1,TRBJ1-1,TRBV10-2,NA,13,CASSGGGQAEAFF,TGCGCCAGCAGTGGAGGGGGACAGGCTGAAGCTTTCTTT
NA,TRBJ2-1,TRBV7-2,few,15,CASSLLRSGPREQFF,TGTGCCAGCAGCTTACTTCGTTCTGGACCACGTGAGCAGTTCTTC
NA,TRBJ2-3,TRBV27,few,15,CASSLSRGNLDTQYF,TGTGCCAGCAGTTTGAGTCGTGGGAATTTGGATACGCAGTATTTT
NA,TRBJ2-7,TRBV2,NA,14,CASSDPGLPEEQYF,TGTGCCAGCAGTGACCCGGGGCTACCGGAGGAGCAGTACTTC
NA,TRBJ2-4,TRBV12-3/TRBV12-4,NA,14,CASSSSLRRRIQYF,TGTGCCAGCAGCTCGTCCCTTCGACGGAGAATTCAGTACTTC
NA,TRBJ1-1,TRBV5-1,few,12,CASWSGPSEAFF,TGCGCCAGCTGGTCCGGTCCTTCTGAAGCTTTCTTT
TRBD2,TRBJ2-1,TRBV28,few,16,CASRPLAGESYNEQFF,TGTGCCAGCAGACCCCTAGCGGGAGAGTCGTACAATGAGCAGTTCTTC
NA,TRBJ1-4,TRBV20-1,NA,16,CSAESRFRATNEKLFF,TGCAGTGCCGAGAGTAGGTTTCGGGCAACTAATGAAAAACTGTTTTTT